The 11 T cell receptor beta chains given below trace back to one sample, sequenced in a study of response to subunit inactivated influenza vaccine. TCRdb re-analysed the RT-PCR reads in MiXCR, keeping a single row per CDR3 protein. This repertoire shows about 650,000 distinct CDR3 sequences, about 15% found once; its top ten account for 6.5% to 8%. The sample was PBMCs from blood, taken around two weeks before vaccination. The receptors shown here come from a man between 50 and 59 years old who received an inactivated influenza vaccine.

This clonotype was seen a handful of times. The gene calls are TRBV28 and TRBJ2-3; 8 nucleotides align to TRBD2. Per germline, CDR1 MDHEN and CDR2 SYDVKM. V trimming: 3 bases; J trimming: 10 bases; junction bases outside the gene matches: 3. This CDR3 has 12 amino acids. The CDR3 is CASSFRLAPQYF. The CDR3 DNA reads TGTGCCAGCAGTTTCCGACTAGCGCCGCAGTATTTT.

The V and J genes are TRBV12-3 or TRBV12-4 and TRBJ2-1; perhaps D is TRBD1 or TRBD2 (5 bases each). The CDR3 is made up of 16 amino acids. V was trimmed by 3 bases and J by 10 bases, leaving 22 bases between them. CDR3 nucleotides: TGTGCCAGCAGTTTTGGACAATCCCCACAGGAGGACGAGCAGTTCTTC. Protein: CASSFGQSPQEDEQFF.

The gene calls are TRBV5-5 and TRBJ2-5; D not resolved. This CDR3 has 15 amino acids. From germline, CDR1 is SGHKS and CDR2 YYEKEE (reference sequence). V lost 0 bases, J lost 6 bases, and 15 bases lay in between. The CDR3 sequence is CASSLEVLPRQTQYF. The CDR3 bases are TGTGCCAGCAGCTTGGAGGTGCTCCCAAGGCAGACCCAGTACTTC.

This clonotype was observed a few times. The chain is built from TRBV5-1 and TRBJ2-5, with 8 bases lining up with TRBD2. The CDR3 totals 15 residues. Germline V lookup: CDR1 SGHRS, CDR2 YFSETQ. Trimming at V came to 0 bases and at J to 5 bases, leaving 6 bases not matched to a gene. CDR3 region: CASSLAGGPGETQYF. CDR3 nucleotides: TGCGCCAGCAGCTTGGCGGGAGGGCCGGGGGAGACCCAGTACTTC.

This clonotype occurred a few times. The chain couples TRBV28 to TRBJ1-2; D ambiguous. The CDR3 spans 11 residues. The germline V gene has CDR1 MDHEN and CDR2 SYDVKM. V lost 10 bases to trimming and J lost 4 bases, with 10 bases between them. CDR3 DNA sequence: TGTGCCATAGAACGGATCTATGGCTACACCTTC. Its translation: CAIERIYGYTF.

This clonotype was seen only a few times. This chain connects TRBV6-1 to TRBJ2-1; 7 nucleotides agree with TRBD1. Germline loops: CDR1 MNHNS, CDR2 SASEGT. This CDR3 is 14 amino acids long. Losses at the gene ends were 4 bases for V and 5 bases for J; bases not matched to a gene: 5. The CDR3 spells CASSGTGVHNEQFF. The CDR3 nucleotides read TGTGCCAGCAGTGGGACAGGCGTCCACAATGAGCAGTTCTTC.

This clonotype was detected a few times. The CDR3 here is CASSQLRSDTQYF. The CDR3 DNA sequence: TGTGCCAGCAGCCAACTAAGGAGCGATACGCAGTATTTT. The V and J genes are TRBV3-1 and TRBJ2-3; D gene ambiguous. The V end lost 2 bases, the J end lost 6 bases, and 9 bases lay between the germline ends. CDR1 is LGHDT, CDR2 YNNKEL, per germline (reference sequence). The CDR3 contains 13 residues.

The chain joins TRBV6-1 to TRBJ1-3; the D gene is possibly TRBD1 (5 bases). Trimming removed 5 bases at V and 0 bases at J, with 11 bases between. This CDR3 contains 15 residues. Per the germline V gene, CDR1 is MNHNS and CDR2 is SASEGT. The CDR3 DNA is TGTGCCAGCAGTCGGGGCCCACTCTCTGGAAACACCATATATTTT. Encoded protein: CASSRGPLSGNTIYF.

This clonotype was found a few times. This CDR3 is CASSSGLAGVSSYNEQFF. The CDR3 coding sequence is TGCGCCAGCAGCTCCGGGCTAGCGGGCGTTAGCTCCTACAATGAGCAGTTCTTC. The chain recombines TRBV5-1 with TRBJ2-1; TRBD2 aligns across 8 bases. The length of the CDR3 is 18 residues. Germline V lookup: CDR1 SGHRS, CDR2 YFSETQ. V shed 3 bases, J shed 0 bases, and the junction held 11 bases outside the gene matches.

The V call is TRBV6-2 or TRBV6-3, the J call TRBJ2-7, with D possibly matching TRBD2 (5 bases). Trimming pared 4 bases from V and 2 bases from J, leaving 9 bases between. Germline CDR1 MNHEY, CDR2 SVGEGT. The CDR3 is 13 amino acids. This chain's CDR3 is CASSSGITYEQYF. The CDR3 nucleotides are TGTGCCAGCAGTTCCGGGATCACCTACGAGCAGTACTTC.

This clonotype occurred a few times. J is TRBJ1-3 and V is TRBV7-6; no firm D call. With 1 base removed from V and 8 bases from J, the gap between germline ends came to 15 bases. Germline lookup yields CDR1 SGHVS and CDR2 FNYEAQ. The CDR3 totals 15 residues. The CDR3 loop is CASSLEAYAGYTIYF. Here the CDR3 DNA reads TGTGCCAGCAGCTTAGAGGCATACGCAGGATACACCATATATTTT.